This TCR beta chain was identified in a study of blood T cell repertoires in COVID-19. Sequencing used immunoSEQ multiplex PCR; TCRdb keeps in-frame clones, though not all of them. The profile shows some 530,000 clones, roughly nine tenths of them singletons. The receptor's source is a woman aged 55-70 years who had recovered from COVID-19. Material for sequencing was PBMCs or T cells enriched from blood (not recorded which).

This CDR3 is CASSPRQGVITGELFF. CDR3 bases: TGTGCCAGCAGCCCTCGGCAGGGGGTTATCACCGGGGAGCTGTTTTTT. The V gene is TRBV7-9, the J gene TRBJ2-2; TRBD1 aligns across 7 bases. Germline assignment: CDR1 SEHNR and CDR2 FQNEAQ (reference sequence). J lost 4 bases, V lost 5 bases, and 10 bases had no gene match. The CDR3 consists of 16 residues.